Listed below are T cell receptor beta chains from one sample, sequenced in a study of cytomegalovirus exposure and HLA in healthy donors. Only in-frame clones appear in the TCRdb table, and some are missing; sequencing was by immunoSEQ multiplex PCR. The data contain about 150,000 clones, around 79% of them singletons. Sequencing input: PBMCs. The source of these receptors is a man aged 18-30 years in good health and CMV-seronegative. Each CDR3 is given with its conserved first and last residue. D genes are given only for firm matches. For some rows the clone size is stated as once, few or many, or as a class when expanded; others skip it.

abundance,j_gene,v_gene,d_gene,CDR3aa,CDR3nt
.,TRBJ2-5,TRBV5-1,.,CASTLQETQYF,TGCGCCAGCACCCTTCAAGAGACCCAGTACTTC
.,TRBJ2-1,TRBV27,.,CASSQWTTTNEQFF,TGTGCCAGCTCCCAATGGACTACAACCAATGAGCAGTTCTTC
.,TRBJ2-2,TRBV6-1,TRBD2,CASSAASGRSGELFF,TGTGCCAGCAGTGCGGCTAGCGGGAGGTCCGGGGAGCTGTTTTTT
.,TRBJ2-5,TRBV4-1,.,CASSQDLEETQYF,TGCGCCAGCAGCCAAGATCTTGAAGAGACCCAGTACTTC
.,TRBJ2-2,TRBV5-1,TRBD2,CASSLGGLAGAGELFF,TGCGCCAGCAGCTTGGGCGGACTAGCGGGAGCCGGGGAGCTGTTTTTT
.,TRBJ2-5,TRBV19,TRBD2,CASRREARETQYF,TGTGCCAGTAGACGGGAGGCCCGGGAGACCCAGTACTTC
.,TRBJ2-7,TRBV7-2,.,CASSLGPRDSYEQYF,TGTGCCAGCAGCTTAGGACCACGGGACTCCTACGAGCAGTACTTC
.,TRBJ1-4,TRBV4-1,TRBD1,CASSQGQGGDEKLFF,TGCGCCAGCAGCCAGGGACAGGGGGGCGATGAAAAACTGTTTTTT
.,TRBJ1-4,TRBV4-3,.,CASSQDRAPPTNEKLFF,TGCGCCAGCAGCCAAGACAGGGCCCCACCAACTAATGAAAAACTGTTTTTT
.,TRBJ2-1,TRBV9,.,CASSSRLAYNEQFF,TGTGCCAGCAGCTCCAGACTAGCCTACAATGAGCAGTTCTTC
few,TRBJ1-2,TRBV7-9,.,CASSLSDYGYTF,TGTGCCAGCAGCTTATCCGACTATGGCTACACCTTC
.,TRBJ2-5,TRBV10-3,TRBD2,CAISESAGGPGTQYF,TGTGCCATCAGTGAGTCGGCGGGAGGGCCTGGGACCCAGTACTTC
.,TRBJ1-5,TRBV6-5,TRBD1,CASSGGTGGNQPQHF,TGTGCCAGCAGTGGGGGGACAGGAGGCAATCAGCCCCAGCATTTT
.,TRBJ1-2,TRBV2,TRBD1,CATPPGQSSYGYTF,TGTGCCACCCCTCCGGGACAGTCTAGCTATGGCTACACCTTC
.,TRBJ2-6,TRBV18,.,CASSPDRNSGANVLTF,TGTGCCAGCTCACCAGACAGAAACTCTGGGGCCAACGTCCTGACTTTC
once,TRBJ2-3,TRBV7-2,TRBD2,CASSLGLAGPPSTDTQYF,TGTGCCAGCAGCTTAGGGCTAGCGGGTCCCCCTAGCACAGATACGCAGTATTTT
.,TRBJ1-2,TRBV6-1,.,CASSERSYGYTF,TGTGCCAGCAGTGAACGGAGCTATGGCTACACCTTC
once,TRBJ2-5,TRBV7-9,TRBD2,CSSSFWGGLGETQYF,TGTTCCAGCAGCTTCTGGGGGGGTTTAGGGGAGACCCAGTACTTC
.,TRBJ2-1,TRBV7-2,.,CASSFGGREGPYNEQFF,TGTGCCAGCAGCTTCGGGGGGCGAGAAGGCCCCTACAATGAGCAGTTCTTC
.,TRBJ2-3,TRBV5-6,TRBD2,CASSLGASGRADTQYF,TGTGCCAGCAGCTTGGGCGCTAGCGGGAGAGCAGATACGCAGTATTTT
.,TRBJ1-1,TRBV19,.,CASSMSENTEAFF,TGTGCCAGTAGTATGTCAGAAAACACTGAAGCTTTCTTT
.,TRBJ2-2,TRBV7-8,TRBD1,CASSLAWTGGTGELFF,TGTGCCAGCAGCTTAGCATGGACAGGTGGAACCGGGGAGCTGTTTTTT
few,TRBJ1-6,TRBV9,.,CASSEEEGGDNSPLHF,TGTGCCAGCAGCGAGGAAGAAGGGGGAGATAATTCACCCCTCCACTTT
.,TRBJ2-3,TRBV5-1,.,CASSPFSGPTDTQYF,TGCGCCAGCAGCCCCTTTAGCGGCCCCACAGATACGCAGTATTTT
.,TRBJ1-2,TRBV5-1,TRBD1,CASSLDGGGDYGYTF,TGCGCCAGCAGCTTGGACGGAGGGGGCGACTATGGCTACACCTTC
.,TRBJ2-7,TRBV10-1,.,CASSPGQSLYEQYF,TGCGCCAGCAGCCCGGGACAAAGCCTCTACGAGCAGTACTTC
.,TRBJ2-5,TRBV19,.,CASSARQSQETQYF,TGTGCCAGTAGTGCCCGACAGTCCCAAGAGACCCAGTACTTC
.,TRBJ2-3,TRBV10-1,.,CASSESASGTDTQYF,TGCGCCAGCAGTGAGTCGGCTAGCGGCACAGATACGCAGTATTTT
.,TRBJ2-7,TRBV27,TRBD1,CASRSDREHEQYF,TGTGCCAGCAGATCGGACAGGGAGCACGAGCAGTACTTC
.,TRBJ2-7,TRBV4-1,.,CASSQAVPSSYEQYF,TGCGCCAGCAGCCAAGCGGTCCCGAGCTCCTACGAGCAGTACTTC
.,TRBJ2-1,TRBV5-8,.,CANTLAWSYNEQFF,TGTGCCAACACCCTAGCGTGGTCCTACAATGAGCAGTTCTTC
.,TRBJ1-1,TRBV18,TRBD1,CASSPKRGPGNTEAFF,TGTGCCAGCTCACCAAAGAGGGGGCCCGGGAACACTGAAGCTTTCTTT
once,TRBJ2-6,TRBV7-9,.,CASSGQSGANVLTF,TGCGCCAGCAGCGGACAGTCTGGGGCCAACGTCCTGACTTTC
.,TRBJ2-7,TRBV5-4,TRBD2,CASSPGLAGGSYEQYF,TGTGCCAGCAGCCCGGGACTAGCGGGAGGATCCTACGAGCAGTACTTC
.,TRBJ2-5,TRBV6-5,.,CASSYTGQGEKTQYF,TGTGCCAGCAGTTACACTGGGCAGGGCGAGAAGACCCAGTACTTC
few,TRBJ2-3,TRBV2,TRBD2,CASTSLGVGGPADTQYF,TGTGCCAGCACCTCTCTCGGGGTGGGAGGGCCAGCAGATACGCAGTATTTT
.,TRBJ2-7,TRBV27,.,CASSLHDSSYEQYF,TGTGCCAGCAGTCTACATGACAGCTCCTACGAGCAGTACTTC
.,TRBJ2-5,TRBV7-6,.,CASSLETRTQQYF,TGTGCCAGCAGCTTAGAGACTAGGACCCAGCAGTACTTC
.,TRBJ2-1,TRBV5-6,TRBD2,CASSLGLAGVDEQFF,TGTGCCAGCAGCTTGGGTCTAGCGGGAGTGGATGAGCAGTTCTTC
.,TRBJ2-3,TRBV29-1,.,CSVEIRDSTDTQYF,TGCAGCGTTGAGATACGGGATAGCACAGATACGCAGTATTTT
.,TRBJ2-7,TRBV21-1,.,CASSQRETHEQYF,TGTGCCAGCTCTCAGCGGGAGACCCACGAGCAGTACTTC
.,TRBJ2-3,TRBV14,TRBD2,CASSSHAGVLTDTQYF,TGTGCCAGCAGCTCCCACGCGGGAGTGCTTACAGATACGCAGTATTTT
.,TRBJ2-1,TRBV7-9,.,CASSLSSGEGNEQFF,TGTGCCAGCAGCTTAAGTTCCGGGGAAGGAAATGAGCAGTTCTTC
few,TRBJ1-4,TRBV5-6,TRBD1,CASSPGTDEKLFF,TGTGCCAGCAGCCCTGGGACAGATGAAAAACTGTTTTTT
.,TRBJ1-1,TRBV28,.,CASSFRVGNGGATEAFF,TGTGCCAGCAGTTTTCGGGTTGGGAACGGCGGGGCCACTGAAGCTTTCTTT